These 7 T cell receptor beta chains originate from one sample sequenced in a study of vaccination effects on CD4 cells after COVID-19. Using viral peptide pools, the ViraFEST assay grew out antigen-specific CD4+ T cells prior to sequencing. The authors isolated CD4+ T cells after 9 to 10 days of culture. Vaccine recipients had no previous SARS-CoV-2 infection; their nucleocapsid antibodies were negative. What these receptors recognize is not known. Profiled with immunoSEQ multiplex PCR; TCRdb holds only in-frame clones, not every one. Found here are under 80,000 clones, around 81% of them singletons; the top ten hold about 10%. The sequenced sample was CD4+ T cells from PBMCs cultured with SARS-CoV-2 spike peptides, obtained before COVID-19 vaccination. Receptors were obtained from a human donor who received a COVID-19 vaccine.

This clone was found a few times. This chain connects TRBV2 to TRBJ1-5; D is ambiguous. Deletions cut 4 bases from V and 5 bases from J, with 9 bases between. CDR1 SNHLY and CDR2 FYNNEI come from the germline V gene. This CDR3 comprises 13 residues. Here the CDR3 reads CASSARTDQPQHF. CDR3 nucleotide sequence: TGTGCCAGCAGTGCCAGGACCGATCAGCCCCAGCATTTT.

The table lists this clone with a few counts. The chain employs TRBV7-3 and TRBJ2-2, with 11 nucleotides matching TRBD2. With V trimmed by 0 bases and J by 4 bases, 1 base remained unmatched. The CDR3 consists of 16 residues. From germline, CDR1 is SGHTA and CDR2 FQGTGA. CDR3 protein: CASSLTLAGGTGELFF. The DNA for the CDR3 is TGTGCCAGCAGCTTAACCCTAGCGGGAGGCACCGGGGAGCTGTTTTTT.

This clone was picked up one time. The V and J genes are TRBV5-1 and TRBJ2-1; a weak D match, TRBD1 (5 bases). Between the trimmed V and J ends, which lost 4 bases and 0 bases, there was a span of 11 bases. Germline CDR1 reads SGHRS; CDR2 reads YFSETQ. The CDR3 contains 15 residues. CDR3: CASSEEQGSYNEQFF. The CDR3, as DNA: TGCGCCAGCAGCGAGGAGCAGGGCTCCTACAATGAGCAGTTCTTC.

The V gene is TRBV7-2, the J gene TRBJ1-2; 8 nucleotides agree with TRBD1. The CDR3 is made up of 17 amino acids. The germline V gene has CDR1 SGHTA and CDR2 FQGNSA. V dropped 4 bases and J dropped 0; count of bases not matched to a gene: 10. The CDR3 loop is CASSSRDRRLTNYGYTF. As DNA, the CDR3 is TGTGCCAGCAGCTCCCGGGACAGGAGACTAACTAACTATGGCTACACCTTC.

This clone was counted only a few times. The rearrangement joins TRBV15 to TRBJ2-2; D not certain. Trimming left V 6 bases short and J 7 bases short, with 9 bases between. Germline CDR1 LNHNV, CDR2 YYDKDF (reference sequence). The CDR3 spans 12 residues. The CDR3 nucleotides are TGTGCCACCAGTGGCGTAATCGGGGAGCTGTTTTTT. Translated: CATSGVIGELFF.

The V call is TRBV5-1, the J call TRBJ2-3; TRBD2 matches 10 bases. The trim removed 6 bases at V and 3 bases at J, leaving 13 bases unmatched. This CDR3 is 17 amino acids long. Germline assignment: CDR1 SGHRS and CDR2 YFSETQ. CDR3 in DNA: TGCGCCAGCACCAATGACAGAGCGGGGGGGCCTACAGATACGCAGTATTTT. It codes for CASTNDRAGGPTDTQYF.

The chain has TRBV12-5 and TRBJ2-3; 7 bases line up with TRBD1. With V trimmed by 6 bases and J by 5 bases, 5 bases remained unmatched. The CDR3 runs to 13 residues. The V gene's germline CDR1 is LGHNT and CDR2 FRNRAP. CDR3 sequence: CASGPTGVDTQYF. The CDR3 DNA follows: TGTGCTAGTGGCCCCACAGGGGTAGATACGCAGTATTTT.